These 2 T cell receptor beta chains came from one sample sequenced in a study of neurological immune-mediated disorders. TCRdb redid the calling of the 5' RACE reads with MiXCR, one entry per CDR3 protein. Of 70,000 or so distinct CDR3 sequences listed, roughly 3% are singletons. The sample taken for sequencing was PBMCs. These receptors were collected from a woman between 45 and 65 years old with multiple sclerosis.

This clonotype was counted at least ten times. The chain has TRBV29-1 and TRBJ1-1; D is uncertain. Germline V gene lookup returns CDR1 SQVTM and CDR2 ANQGSEA. The germline V and J ends were trimmed by 3 bases and 4 bases, with 9 bases remaining between them. The CDR3 length is 12 residues. The CDR3 bases are TGCAGCGTTGATAGTGCCAGCACTGAAGCTTTCTTT. It is translated as CSVDSASTEAFF.

Many counts were recorded for this clonotype. The chain combines TRBV6-6 with TRBJ2-1, with no clear D. This CDR3 is 14 amino acids long. Germline V gene sequence: CDR1 MNHNY, CDR2 SVGAGI (reference sequence). Trimming cost V 0 bases and J 6 bases, with 9 bases left between them. This chain's CDR3 is CASSYSLVVNEQFF. The CDR3 DNA sequence: TGTGCCAGCAGTTACTCGCTAGTAGTCAATGAGCAGTTCTTC.